This TCR beta chain was profiled in a study of cytomegalovirus exposure and HLA in healthy donors. On this clone: Its target is unknown.

13 Jbeta primers and 60 Vbeta primers were used for the PCR. Assay used: immunoSEQ multiplex PCR; TCRdb lists only in-frame clones, some missing. Seen here are hundreds of thousands of clones, about three quarters observed once, and the top ten hold around 0.45%. Findings of the study overall: Cytomegalovirus association was listed for approximately 150 TCR beta chains. A later analysis showed that HLA-associated TCR beta chains had undergone more clonal expansion than equally common others. The study found most TCR sequences rare, yet found some public TCRs in many donors. There were several of the most significant clusters that appeared linked to common viral pathogens in a later analysis.

The V gene end was trimmed by 3 bases and the J gene end by 8 bases; junction bases not matched to a gene: 12. The germline V gene has CDR1 MGHDK and CDR2 SYGVNS. The CDR3 is made up of 16 amino acids. V is TRBV25-1 and J is TRBJ1-2; 10 bases are shared with TRBD1. Sequences were obtained from PBMCs. The sequence came from a boy aged 10-17 years in good health and CMV-seronegative. The CDR3 here is CASSDRTGGRNGGYTF. For the CDR3, the DNA is TGTGCCAGCAGTGATAGGACAGGGGGTCGTAACGGGGGCTACACCTTC.